These 24 T cell receptor beta chains were sequenced from one sample in a study of early T cells in non-severe SARS-CoV-2 infection. TCRdb independently ran MiXCR on the 5' RACE reads; one entry per CDR3 protein. The repertoire holds about 84,000 distinct CDR3 sequences, over 10% seen once, with roughly 3% in the top ten. Sequencing was done on a sample of whole blood. The source of these receptors is an adult who was a healthcare worker with PCR-confirmed SARS-CoV-2 infection or an uninfected control (not recorded which).

This clonotype was seen at least ten times. The rearrangement links TRBV4-2 to TRBJ2-6; unclear D gene. Germline V gene sequence: CDR1 LGHNA, CDR2 YNFKEQ. The CDR3 spans 18 residues. V lost 0 bases and J lost 0, with 12 bases in between. DNA for the CDR3: TGTGCCAGCAGCCAAGATTTCCAGGCTCTCTCTGGGGCCAACGTCCTGACTTTC. It yields the protein CASSQDFQALSGANVLTF.

The V call is TRBV11-3, the J call TRBJ2-7; D might be TRBD2 (6 bases). The germline V and J ends were trimmed by 5 bases and 4 bases, with 21 bases remaining between them. Germline V lookup: CDR1 SGHNT, CDR2 YENEEA. The CDR3 totals 16 residues. In DNA form, the CDR3 reads TGTGCCAGCAGCCCCGGGACTCTACCTTTGAGTTACGAGCAGTACTTC. Protein product: CASSPGTLPLSYEQYF.

This clonotype was seen a handful of times. The V and J genes are TRBV7-6 and TRBJ2-2, with D perhaps TRBD1 (7 bases). Trimming shortened V by 2 bases and J by 2 bases, and 21 bases separated the two germline ends. CDR3 size: 19 residues. The germline gives CDR1 SGHVS, CDR2 FNYEAQ. This chain's CDR3 is CASSLRSHQGGTNTGELFF. CDR3 DNA sequence: TGTGCCAGCAGCTTAAGATCACATCAGGGGGGCACTAACACCGGGGAGCTGTTTTTT.

The chain recombines TRBV7-9 with TRBJ2-7; the D gene is possibly TRBD2 (6 bases). V was pared by 3 bases and J by 0 bases, with 12 bases between. Germline lookup yields CDR1 SEHNR and CDR2 FQNEAQ (reference sequence). The CDR3 spans 15 residues. The CDR3 region is CASSLVAASSYEQYF. CDR3 bases: TGTGCCAGCAGCTTGGTAGCGGCAAGCTCCTACGAGCAGTACTTC.

In this sample, this clonotype turned up many times. J is TRBJ2-5 and V is TRBV20-1, with 8 bases aligning to TRBD2. CDR3 length: 16 amino acids. With 6 bases clipped from V and 2 bases from J, the junction kept 14 bases outside the gene matches. Per germline, CDR1 DFQATT and CDR2 SNEGSKA (reference sequence). The CDR3 protein is CSARVVSGGDQETQYF. In DNA, the CDR3 is TGCAGTGCCCGGGTAGTTTCGGGGGGGGATCAAGAGACCCAGTACTTC.

In its sample, this clonotype is medium-sized. The chain carries TRBV29-1 and TRBJ2-5; D might be TRBD2 (6 bases). V lost 2 bases, J lost 5 bases, and 18 bases lay in between. CDR3 length equals 15 residues. Germline V lookup: CDR1 SQVTM, CDR2 ANQGSEA. The CDR3 protein is CSVELVGGLGETQYF. The CDR3 nucleotides are TGCAGCGTTGAATTAGTCGGGGGACTGGGGGAGACCCAGTACTTC.

This clonotype was seen ten or more times. This chain uses TRBV2 with TRBJ1-5; D remains ambiguous. V was pared by 3 bases and J by 5 bases, with 2 bases between. The CDR3 totals 11 residues. Germline-derived CDR1 and CDR2 are SNHLY and FYNNEI. CDR3 region: CASSDDQPQHF. The CDR3, as DNA: TGTGCCAGCAGTGACGATCAGCCCCAGCATTTT. Filled out from reference TRBV2 and TRBJ1-5, the complete variable domain reads EPEVTQTPSHQVTQMGQEVILRCVPISNHLYFYWYRQILGQKVEFLVSFYNNEISEKSEIFDDQFSVERPDGSNFTLKIRSTKLEDSAMYFCASSDDQPQHFGDGTRLSIL.

This clonotype was seen ten or more times. V usage is TRBV12-3 or TRBV12-4 and J usage is TRBJ1-1; D perhaps matches TRBD1 (5 bases). With 5 bases removed from V and 2 bases from J, the gap between germline ends came to 12 bases. This CDR3 spans 14 amino acids. The CDR3 reads CASSPQGRNTEAFF. The CDR3 nucleotides are TGTGCCAGCAGTCCCCAGGGTCGTAACACTGAAGCTTTCTTT.

For the CDR3, the DNA is TGTGCCAGTAGTCCATACCCTAGCGGGAGCTCCTACAATGAGCAGTTCTTC. Translating gives CASSPYPSGSSYNEQFF. The V call is TRBV19, the J call TRBJ2-1; 10 nucleotides agree with TRBD2. This CDR3 contains 17 residues. The V gene's germline CDR1 is LNHDA and CDR2 SQIVND (reference sequence). Germline trimming cut 5 bases from V and 0 bases from J; bases unmatched to any gene: 7.

The chain has TRBV2 and TRBJ1-4; 7 bases map to TRBD1. J was trimmed by 5 bases and V by 6 bases; bases with no gene match: 9. This CDR3 spans 15 amino acids. The germline gives CDR1 SNHLY, CDR2 FYNNEI. Written as DNA, the CDR3 is TGTGCCAGCAGCCAGGCAGGGGGGACGAATGAAAAACTGTTTTTT. It specifies CASSQAGGTNEKLFF.

This clonotype showed up just a few times. CDR3 in amino acids: CASSKAAASEGPPAADTQYF. The CDR3 DNA is TGTGCCAGCAGCAAAGCCGCCGCCTCCGAGGGACCTCCCGCCGCGGATACGCAGTATTTT. The chain joins TRBV21-1 to TRBJ2-3; TRBD2 was called by the table and not checked on the DNA. TRBV21-1 is assigned pseudogene status. This CDR3 comprises 20 residues.

This clonotype was found a few times. This rearrangement joins TRBV9 to TRBJ1-6, with 10 nucleotides matching TRBD1. V trimming: 3 bases; J trimming: 8 bases; junction bases outside the gene matches: 5. Germline V gene lookup returns CDR1 SGDLS and CDR2 YYNGEE. The CDR3 runs 15 residues. The CDR3 coding sequence is TGTGCCAGCAGCGCCGGACAGGGGGACTATTCACCCCTCCACTTT. Translation gives CASSAGQGDYSPLHF. Using reference TRBV9 and TRBJ1-6 for the parts outside the CDR3, the full variable domain is DSGVTQTPKHLITATGQRVTLRCSPRSGDLSVYWYQQSLDQGLQFLIQYYNGEERAKGNILERFSAQQFPDLHSELNLSSLELGDSALYFCASSAGQGDYSPLHFGNGTRLTVT.

In this sample, this clonotype turned up many times. The chain uses TRBV7-9 and TRBJ1-1, with unresolved D. The CDR3 loop spans 13 amino acids. Germline V CDR1 and CDR2: SEHNR, FQNEAQ (reference sequence). V lost 0 bases to trimming and J lost 5 bases, with 7 bases between them. CDR3 residues: CASSLAPRTEAFF. In nucleotides, the CDR3 is TGTGCCAGCAGCTTAGCCCCAAGGACTGAAGCTTTCTTT.

Many counts were recorded for this clonotype. The chain recombines TRBV7-9 with TRBJ2-5; TRBD1 might be the D (5 bases). Germline V CDR1 and CDR2: SEHNR, FQNEAQ (reference sequence). Trimming took 4 bases from V and 1 from J, leaving 10 bases between them. This CDR3 has 14 residues. The CDR3 spells CASSSGTGQETQYF. The CDR3 DNA follows: TGTGCCAGCAGCTCCGGCACAGGCCAAGAGACCCAGTACTTC.

This clonotype was picked up a small number of times. The chain combines TRBV20-1 with TRBJ2-1; D unresolved. This CDR3 is 14 amino acids long. Trimming removed 1 base at V and 6 bases at J, with 13 bases between. Per germline, CDR1 DFQATT and CDR2 SNEGSKA (reference sequence). The CDR3 loop is CSARGAATSNEQFF. The CDR3 DNA sequence: TGCAGTGCTAGAGGTGCCGCAACGAGCAATGAGCAGTTCTTC.

This clonotype was seen repeatedly, ten times or more. The chain uses TRBV20-1 and TRBJ2-1; 7 positions match TRBD2. The ends lost 5 bases at V and 0 bases at J; junction bases unmatched: 10. CDR3 size: 16 residues. In germline, CDR1 is DFQATT, CDR2 SNEGSKA (reference sequence). The DNA for the CDR3 is TGCAGTGCTGGGGGGTTCAGCGGGGTCTCCTACAATGAGCAGTTCTTC. Amino acid sequence: CSAGGFSGVSYNEQFF.

Many counts were recorded for this clonotype. The chain carries TRBV11-2 and TRBJ2-6, with D unresolved. Germline loops: CDR1 SGHAT, CDR2 FQNNGV. The CDR3 is made up of 15 amino acids. V dropped 0 bases and J dropped 4 bases, with 7 bases sitting between them. DNA of the CDR3: TGTGCCAGCAGCTTAGACAGTGGAGGGGCCAACGTCCTGACTTTC. This encodes CASSLDSGGANVLTF.

This clonotype appeared many times. The chain uses TRBV30 and TRBJ2-3; D is possibly TRBD1 or TRBD2 (5 bases each). The CDR3 extends over 13 amino acids. Looked up from germline, CDR1 is GTSNPN and CDR2 is SVGIG (reference sequence). Between the trimmed V and J ends, which lost 4 bases and 7 bases, there was a span of 15 bases. CDR3 nucleotides: TGTGCCTGGACTATCGGGGCCGGGAATACGCAGTATTTT. Its protein product is CAWTIGAGNTQYF. Variable domain in full (rest from reference TRBV30 and TRBJ2-3): SQTIHQWPATLVQPVGSPLSLECTVEGTSNPNLYWYRQAAGRGLQLLFYSVGIGQISSEVPQNLSASRPQDRQFILSSKKLLLSDSGFYLCAWTIGAGNTQYFGPGTRLTVL.

This clonotype was detected only a few times. The final CDR3 position lacks the conserved phenylalanine or tryptophan, pointing to a likely read error. DNA of the CDR3: TGCGCCAGCAGCTTGGGCCCGGGAGGGAACACCGGGGAGCTGTTTTTG. Protein product: CASSLGPGGNTGELFL. The chain combines TRBV5-1 with TRBJ2-2, with TRBD2 matching 7 bases. In germline, CDR1 is SGHRS, CDR2 YFSETQ. This CDR3 spans 16 amino acids. V was pared by 0 bases and J by 1 base, with 3 bases of the junction left unmatched.

This clonotype was seen many times. This chain links TRBV24-1 with TRBJ2-7; perhaps TRBD1 as D (6 bases). Trimming took 2 bases from V and 2 from J, leaving 21 bases between them. The V gene's germline CDR1 is KGHDR and CDR2 SFDVKD. The CDR3 contains 18 residues. CDR3 nucleotide sequence: TGTGCCACCAGTGATTCCCGGACAGACACCACGAGCCCCTACGAGCAGTACTTC. As protein: CATSDSRTDTTSPYEQYF.

This clonotype came up a few times. The J gene is TRBJ2-4, the V gene TRBV11-2, with TRBD1 matching 9 bases. There are 14 residues in the CDR3. Germline V gene sequence: CDR1 SGHAT, CDR2 FQNNGV. V lost 2 bases and J lost 8; bases outside the gene matches: 4. Here the CDR3 reads CASSLSRTGDIQYF. The CDR3 nucleotides are TGTGCCAGCAGCTTATCTAGGACAGGGGACATTCAGTACTTC.

This clonotype was counted once. V and J are TRBV7-8 and TRBJ2-7; the D gene could be TRBD1 or TRBD2 (7 bases each). The CDR3 runs 17 residues. Trimming pared 3 bases from V and 7 bases from J, leaving 25 bases between. Per the germline V gene, CDR1 is SGHVS and CDR2 is FQNEAQ. The CDR3 DNA sequence: TGTGCCAGCAGCTTTAACCCGACAGGGCCCCACGGGAGGGAGCAGTACTTC. It yields the protein CASSFNPTGPHGREQYF.

This chain uses TRBV7-2 with TRBJ1-1; D gene ambiguous. The ends were cut back, 9 bases at V and 8 bases at J, with 13 bases in the middle. The CDR3 is 11 amino acids. From germline, CDR1 is SGHTA and CDR2 FQGNSA. The CDR3 nucleotides are TGTGCCAGGAGCGCTCCCCCAGAAGCTTTCTTT. Translated: CARSAPPEAFF.

This clonotype came up many times. The chain recombines TRBV5-1 with TRBJ2-5, with D maybe TRBD2 (5 bases). The CDR3 has 15 amino acids. Germline V gives CDR1 SGHRS, CDR2 YFSETQ. V shed 5 bases and J shed 5 bases, with 19 bases lying between them. The CDR3 nucleotides read TGCGCCAGCAGGGGTTCCAGCGCCCCGGGGGAGACCCAGTACTTC. Its translation is CASRGSSAPGETQYF.